This TCR beta chain originates from a study of OX40 agonist ivuxolimab in advanced cancers. Study-level information: From 23 to 79 years was the age range, with a mean of around 60 years, and approximately 84% were male. Study-wide points: Within 6 weeks, CD4+ and CD8+ blood T cells expanded clonally at 0.1 to 3.0 mg/kg.

This clone was seen just once. As yet, its antigen is unknown. TCRdb keeps only in-frame clones here, not all; method: immunoSEQ multiplex PCR. The sample contains some 62,000 clones, approximately 84% of which appear only once. The CDR3 is 13 amino acids. V lost 2 bases and J lost 4, with 9 bases in between. Germline CDR1 is SGHRS and CDR2 is YFSETQ. The source material was CD4+ or CD8+ T cells sorted from blood, sampled in a trial of the OX40 agonist ivuxolimab. The sequence was collected from an adult with an advanced solid tumor such as melanoma, head and neck, liver or kidney cancer. This chain uses TRBV5-1 with TRBJ1-1; D gene unclear. CDR3 nucleotide sequence: TGCGCCAGCAGCTTTTCGGAGGGCACTGAAGCTTTCTTT. It is translated as CASSFSEGTEAFF.